These 25 T cell receptor beta chains were sequenced from one sample in a study of shared clonotypes between healthy human individuals. Assay: immunoSEQ multiplex PCR; the TCRdb copy retains only in-frame clones and omits some. This sample has fewer than 350,000 clones, with roughly 84% found just once. The sequenced material came from memory CD8+ T cells sorted from blood. Subset specified: CD45RO+ cells pooled with CCR7-negative TemRA cells. Receptor source: a young man in good health.

The gene calls are TRBV13 and TRBJ2-7, with 11 bases fitting TRBD2. After removal of 3 bases from V and 3 bases from J, the junction contained 4 bases not matched to a gene. Germline-derived CDR1 and CDR2 are PRHDT and FYEKMQ (reference sequence). The CDR3 is 15 amino acids. The CDR3 nucleotides read TGTGCCAGCAGCTTTAATAGCGGGGGGGTCTACGAGCAGTACTTC. It is translated as CASSFNSGGVYEQYF.

This clone was counted once. The J gene is TRBJ1-5, the V gene TRBV27; D is undetermined. The V end was cut by 4 bases, the J end by 0 bases, with 7 bases between. CDR3 length: 14 amino acids. Germline V gene sequence: CDR1 MNHEY, CDR2 SMNVEV (reference sequence). CDR3 sequence reads: CASSYRYSNQPQHF. The CDR3 DNA reads TGTGCCAGCAGTTACCGGTATAGCAATCAGCCCCAGCATTTT.

The chain employs TRBV7-2 and TRBJ1-2; no clear D gene. The CDR3 has 13 residues. The germline V gene encodes CDR1 SGHTA and CDR2 FQGNSA. V was clipped by 5 bases and J by 8 bases, with 15 bases between them. The CDR3 here is CASSPSRVEGYTF. In DNA, the CDR3 is TGTGCCAGCAGCCCAAGTCGGGTGGAGGGCTACACCTTC.

V is TRBV27 and J is TRBJ1-6; D is possibly TRBD1 (6 bases). Germline CDR1 reads MNHEY; CDR2 reads SMNVEV (reference sequence). Trimming took 5 bases from V and 12 from J, leaving 23 bases between them. The CDR3 has 16 amino acids. CDR3 protein: CASSRFPGHSGVPLHF. The CDR3, as DNA: TGTGCCAGCAGTCGATTCCCGGGACACTCGGGCGTACCCCTCCACTTT.

This rearrangement joins TRBV5-6 to TRBJ1-1; D ambiguous. V shed 0 bases and J shed 1 base, with 4 bases lying between them. CDR3 length equals 13 residues. The germline V gene has CDR1 SGHDT and CDR2 YYEEEE. The CDR3: CASSLVPNTEAFF. DNA for the CDR3: TGTGCCAGCAGCTTGGTTCCGAACACTGAAGCTTTCTTT.

This chain uses TRBV7-9 with TRBJ1-2; possible D gene TRBD1, 5 bases. The germline V gene encodes CDR1 SEHNR and CDR2 FQNEAQ (reference sequence). The CDR3 is made up of 17 amino acids. Trimming left V 3 bases short and J 5 bases short, with 22 bases between. CDR3 sequence: CASSFPRGDLGWYGYTF. The CDR3 DNA follows: TGTGCCAGCAGCTTCCCCCGGGGGGACCTGGGGTGGTATGGCTACACCTTC.

V is TRBV7-9 and J is TRBJ1-2; no reliable D call. CDR1 is SEHNR and CDR2 is FQNEAQ in the germline V gene (reference sequence). The CDR3 length is 16 residues. Trimming removed 1 base at V and 1 base at J, with 13 bases between. The CDR3 nucleotides read TGTGCCAGCAGCTTAGTAAGCCAGGAGATTAACTATGGCTACACCTTC. It is translated as CASSLVSQEINYGYTF.

The chain is built from TRBV4-1 and TRBJ1-2; D is uncertain. The CDR3 sequence is 17 residues long. Between the trimmed V and J ends, which lost 1 base and 4 bases, there was a span of 19 bases. Looked up from germline, CDR1 is MGHRA and CDR2 is YSYEKL. For the CDR3, the DNA is TGCGCCAGCAGCCAAGTAGGGCTGCCCGCCCCTTTCTATGGCTACACCTTC. It translates to CASSQVGLPAPFYGYTF.

This chain links TRBV6-5 with TRBJ2-1, with 10 bases identical to TRBD2. There are 15 residues in the CDR3. V lost 6 bases to trimming and J lost 5 bases; unmatched junction nucleotides: 7. Germline V lookup: CDR1 MNHEY, CDR2 SVGAGI. In DNA form, the CDR3 reads TGTGCCAGCAGACTAGCGGGGAGCGAAAACAATGAGCAGTTCTTC. Translated, it gives CASRLAGSENNEQFF.

The chain has TRBV11-3 and TRBJ2-3, with 9 positions matching TRBD1. This CDR3 contains 16 residues. Unmatched junction bases numbered 8, after V lost 4 bases and J lost 3 bases. Germline V gene data show CDR1 as SGHNT and CDR2 as YENEEA. The DNA for the CDR3 is TGTGCCAGCAGCTATATGCCGGGACAGGGAACAGATACGCAGTATTTT. Its protein is CASSYMPGQGTDTQYF.

This chain joins TRBV29-1 and TRBJ1-2, with 12 bases that match TRBD1. V lost 3 bases, J lost 4 bases, and 3 bases stayed unmatched. CDR3 length equals 14 residues. CDR1 and CDR2 (germline): SQVTM, ANQGSEA. CDR3 loop: CSVEGTGGTYGYTF. In DNA, the CDR3 is TGCAGCGTTGAGGGGACAGGGGGCACCTATGGCTACACCTTC. Supplemented by reference TRBV29-1 and TRBJ1-2, the full variable domain reads SAVISQKPSRDICQRGTSLTIQCQVDSQVTMMFWYRQQPGQSLTLIATANQGSEATYESGFVIDKFPISRPNLTFSTLTVSNMSPEDSSIYLCSVEGTGGTYGYTFGSGTRLTVV.

J is TRBJ1-5 and V is TRBV19, with a weak D call TRBD1 (5 bases). Germline CDR1 and CDR2: LNHDA and SQIVND (reference sequence). The CDR3 consists of 16 residues. V was pared by 2 bases and J by 2 bases, with 13 bases between. The DNA of the CDR3 is TGTGCCAGTAGTATACCGCAGGGCGGGGGCAATCAGCCCCAGCATTTT. Translation: CASSIPQGGGNQPQHF.

The chain recombines TRBV28 with TRBJ1-5, with D tentatively TRBD1 (5 bases). CDR3 length: 15 residues. Trimming shortened V by 6 bases and J by 4 bases, and 16 bases separated the two germline ends. Germline-derived CDR1 and CDR2 are MDHEN and SYDVKM. CDR3 amino acids: CASRESGTPNQPQHF. CDR3 DNA sequence: TGTGCCAGCAGGGAGTCCGGGACCCCGAATCAGCCCCAGCATTTT.

The V and J genes are TRBV4-1 and TRBJ2-4; D ambiguous. V gave up 1 base and J gave up 0 bases, with 7 bases separating them. The CDR3 extends over 15 amino acids. Germline V gene lookup returns CDR1 MGHRA and CDR2 YSYEKL. For the CDR3, the DNA is TGCGCCAGCAGCCAAGGGCCATCAGCCAAAAACATTCAGTACTTC. Protein sequence: CASSQGPSAKNIQYF.

This chain joins TRBV28 and TRBJ2-7; 9 nucleotides line up with TRBD1. J lost 6 bases, V lost 2 bases, and 8 bases had no gene match. The CDR3 sequence is 15 residues long. Germline loops: CDR1 MDHEN, CDR2 SYDVKM. The CDR3 region has the DNA TGTGCCAGCAGTTTACGAGGGACAGGGTGGTCCGAGCAGTACTTC. Its protein product is CASSLRGTGWSEQYF.

This clone has only one observation. The gene calls are TRBV10-3 and TRBJ1-1; D gene unclear. The CDR3 is 16 residues long. Germline V gene sequence: CDR1 ENHRY, CDR2 SYGVKD. V was cut by 3 bases and J by 4 bases, with 18 bases left in between. CDR3 region: CAISDPRIGSSTEAFF. The DNA of the CDR3 is TGTGCCATCAGTGACCCCAGAATAGGGAGCAGCACTGAAGCTTTCTTT.

This sequence joins TRBV29-1 and TRBJ2-2; no clear D gene. V dropped 3 bases and J dropped 6 bases, with 14 bases sitting between them. The CDR3 is made up of 14 amino acids. Germline V gene data show CDR1 as SQVTM and CDR2 as ANQGSEA. CDR3 bases: TGCAGCGTTGACGGGTCGGGTCCGCCCGGGGAGCTGTTTTTT. Encoded protein: CSVDGSGPPGELFF.

The chain joins TRBV27 to TRBJ2-5, with D unclear. The CDR3 consists of 11 residues. Deletions cut 4 bases from V and 5 bases from J, with 5 bases between. Germline assignment: CDR1 MNHEY and CDR2 SMNVEV (reference sequence). CDR3 sequence (DNA): TGTGCCAGCAGTTATGAGGAGACCCAGTACTTC. Translated: CASSYEETQYF.

This clone turned up a few times. CDR3 nucleotides: TGTGCCAGCAGCGTAATGGCCACCCCCGCAGATGAGCAGTTCTTC. It translates to CASSVMATPADEQFF. The rearrangement uses TRBV9 and TRBJ2-1; no clear D gene. The ends were cut back, 1 base at V and 8 bases at J, with 16 bases in the middle. The CDR3 is made up of 15 amino acids. Germline-derived CDR1 and CDR2 are SGDLS and YYNGEE.

The J gene is TRBJ2-3, the V gene TRBV29-1, with 13 bases matching TRBD2. The CDR3 consists of 15 residues. Germline CDR1 is SQVTM and CDR2 is ANQGSEA. The V gene end was trimmed by 7 bases and the J gene end by 3 bases; junction bases not matched to a gene: 7. The CDR3 DNA is TGCAGCGGCTGGACTAGCGGGGGTGTGACAGATACGCAGTATTTT. Translation gives CSGWTSGGVTDTQYF.

The gene calls are TRBV2 and TRBJ1-5; D unresolved. The V gene lost 1 base and the J gene lost 3 bases, with 16 bases spanning the gap. The germline CDR1 and CDR2 sequences are SNHLY and FYNNEI. The CDR3 extends over 17 amino acids. This CDR3 is CASSEEWRLTANQPQHF. The CDR3 bases are TGTGCCAGCAGTGAAGAATGGCGCCTGACGGCCAATCAGCCCCAGCATTTT.

The CDR3 loop reads CASSQDTEAYGYTF. CDR3 in DNA: TGCGCCAGCAGCCAAGATACGGAAGCCTATGGCTACACCTTC. V is TRBV4-1 and J is TRBJ1-2; D not certain. The CDR3 is 14 amino acids. Germline lookup yields CDR1 MGHRA and CDR2 YSYEKL. The V gene lost 0 bases and the J gene lost 4 bases, with 9 bases spanning the gap.

This rearrangement joins TRBV5-1 to TRBJ2-5; 9 bases map to TRBD1. The CDR3 has 13 amino acids. Germline assignment: CDR1 SGHRS and CDR2 YFSETQ. V was clipped by 6 bases and J by 5 bases; unmatched bases: 5. The DNA of the CDR3 is TGCGCCAGCACCGGACAGGGGATGGAGACCCAGTACTTC. This codes for CASTGQGMETQYF.

This clone is a singleton in its sample. The chain combines TRBV27 with TRBJ2-7, with D perhaps TRBD1 or TRBD2 (6 bases each). Trimming cost V 5 bases and J 7 bases, with 18 bases left between them. Germline CDR1 is MNHEY and CDR2 is SMNVEV (reference sequence). This CDR3 region has 14 residues. The CDR3 nucleotides are TGTGCCAGCAGTCCCCGGGACCAGGGGAGGGAGCAGTACTTC. This sequence encodes CASSPRDQGREQYF.

This clone appeared a single time. The J gene is TRBJ2-6, the V gene TRBV6-1, with no clear D. The V end was cut by 7 bases, the J end by 0 bases, with 7 bases between. Germline CDR1 and CDR2: MNHNS and SASEGT. The length of the CDR3 is 14 residues. Here the CDR3 reads CASKDSSGANVLTF. The CDR3 region has the DNA TGTGCCAGCAAAGACTCCTCTGGGGCCAACGTCCTGACTTTC.